This note documents a single T cell receptor (beta chain) sequence. Profiling relied on immunoSEQ multiplex PCR, and the TCRdb table lists in-frame clones only, not all of them. This table has around 97,000 clones, approximately 90% appearing once. The source of the sample is a study of T cell changes during pregnancy in multiple sclerosis. This CDR3 contains 14 residues. Trimming cost V 7 bases and J 6 bases; bases outside gene matches: 9. The germline gives CDR1 MNHEY, CDR2 SMNVEV (reference sequence). The input for sequencing was peripheral blood, taken in the second trimester of pregnancy. The TCR sequence derives from a female donor in good health, enrolled as a control in a pregnancy study. This chain connects TRBV27 to TRBJ2-1; TRBD2 agrees at 7 bases. The CDR3 sequence: CASKTPGRINEQFF. The CDR3 DNA follows: TGTGCCAGCAAGACCCCCGGGAGGATCAATGAGCAGTTCTTC.